The 12 T cell receptor beta chains listed next were all sequenced from one sample in a study of CD4+ T cells in melanoma. Profiled with immunoSEQ multiplex PCR; TCRdb holds only in-frame clones, not every one. The profile covers about 140,000 clones, with roughly 91% appearing a single time and about 1.5% taken by the ten largest. Receptors originate from a human donor with melanoma.

The rearrangement joins TRBV7-8 to TRBJ1-5; D unresolved. Between the trimmed V and J ends, which lost 0 bases and 13 bases, there was a span of 13 bases. The length of the CDR3 is 13 residues. Germline lookup yields CDR1 SGHVS and CDR2 FQNEAQ. CDR3 nucleotides: TGTGCCAGCAGCTTAGCAGGGTCAAGTGCACAGCATTTT. Translation: CASSLAGSSAQHF.

The chain couples TRBV6-5 to TRBJ1-1; D not resolved. Between the trimmed V and J ends, which lost 5 bases and 4 bases, there was a span of 17 bases. Germline loops: CDR1 MNHEY, CDR2 SVGAGI. This CDR3 is built from 15 residues. CDR3 nucleotides: TGTGCCAGCAGTAATTCCCCGGTAGCGGGCACTGAAGCTTTCTTT. This codes for CASSNSPVAGTEAFF.

The chain employs TRBV7-8 and TRBJ2-1; TRBD2 matches 12 bases. Germline assignment: CDR1 SGHVS and CDR2 FQNEAQ. CDR3 length equals 15 residues. Trimming at V came to 4 bases and at J to 5 bases, leaving 3 bases not matched to a gene. CDR3: CASSSWTSGDNEQFF. In DNA, the CDR3 is TGTGCCAGCAGCTCTTGGACTAGCGGGGACAATGAGCAGTTCTTC. The full variable domain, in which reference TRBV7-8 and TRBJ2-1 provide the parts outside the CDR3, is GAGVSQSPRYKVAKRGQDVALRCDPISGHVSLFWYQQALGQGPEFLTYFQNEAQLDKSGLPSDRFFAERPEGSVSTLKIQRTQQEDSAVYLCASSSWTSGDNEQFFGPGTRLTVL.

The gene calls are TRBV18 and TRBJ1-6; tentative D call: TRBD1 (5 bases). The ends were cut back, 3 bases at V and 8 bases at J, with 11 bases in the middle. In germline, CDR1 is KGHSH, CDR2 LQKENI. The CDR3 is made up of 14 amino acids. The CDR3 here is CASSPTEGDSPLHF. CDR3 coding DNA: TGTGCCAGCTCACCCACAGAAGGGGATTCACCCCTCCACTTT.

This chain uses TRBV4-2 with TRBJ2-3, with no clear D. V dropped 1 base and J dropped 6 bases, with 2 bases sitting between them. The germline V gene has CDR1 LGHNA and CDR2 YNFKEQ. This CDR3 has 11 amino acids. CDR3 loop: CASSQADTQYF. In nucleotides, the CDR3 is TGTGCCAGCAGCCAAGCCGATACGCAGTATTTT.

The J gene is TRBJ1-2, the V gene TRBV19, with TRBD1 as a possible D gene (5 bases). V gave up 6 bases and J gave up 7 bases, with 12 bases separating them. CDR1 LNHDA and CDR2 SQIVND come from the germline V gene (reference sequence). The length of the CDR3 is 12 residues. The chain's CDR3 is CASRQGKAGYTF. In nucleotides, the CDR3 is TGTGCCAGTAGGCAGGGAAAGGCTGGCTACACCTTC.

The genes are TRBV7-3 and TRBJ2-3, with TRBD1 identical over 7 bases. The CDR3 consists of 13 residues. Trimming cost V 6 bases and J 4 bases; bases outside gene matches: 4. Germline assignment: CDR1 SGHTA and CDR2 FQGTGA. CDR3 bases: TGTGCCAGCAGTTCACAGGGGTCAGATACGCAGTATTTT. This gives the protein CASSSQGSDTQYF. Drawing the rest from reference TRBV7-3 and TRBJ2-3, the complete variable domain is GAGVSQTPSNKVTEKGKYVELRCDPISGHTALYWYRQSLGQGPEFLIYFQGTGAADDSGLPNDRFFAVRPEGSVSTLKIQRTERGDSAVYLCASSSQGSDTQYFGPGTRLTVL.

The gene calls are TRBV19 and TRBJ1-4; D is uncertain. Germline V gives CDR1 LNHDA, CDR2 SQIVND (reference sequence). There are 16 residues in the CDR3. Trimming took off 4 bases at V and 4 bases at J, with 16 bases between the two ends. The chain's CDR3 is CASSTRTASYNEKLFF. Here the CDR3 DNA reads TGTGCCAGTAGTACCCGGACCGCGAGCTATAATGAAAAACTGTTTTTT.

The rearrangement uses TRBV7-2 and TRBJ2-7; maybe TRBD1 (5 bases). Trimming took 3 bases from V and 3 from J, leaving 15 bases between them. This CDR3 spans 15 amino acids. The germline CDR1 and CDR2 sequences are SGHTA and FQGNSA. Here the CDR3 reads CASSLGHLQVYEQYF. DNA for the CDR3: TGTGCCAGCAGCTTGGGGCACCTACAGGTCTACGAGCAGTACTTC.

V and J are TRBV4-1 and TRBJ2-7; D perhaps matches TRBD2 (5 bases). The germline V and J ends were trimmed by 1 base and 7 bases, with 26 bases remaining between them. The germline V gene encodes CDR1 MGHRA and CDR2 YSYEKL. This CDR3 is 18 amino acids long. CDR3 amino acids: CASSQVALRVDRWREQYF. DNA for the CDR3: TGCGCCAGCAGCCAAGTGGCTCTACGGGTCGACCGGTGGAGGGAGCAGTACTTC.

The chain is built from TRBV9 and TRBJ2-1, with 8 bases aligning to TRBD2. This CDR3 contains 17 residues. The germline V gene encodes CDR1 SGDLS and CDR2 YYNGEE. Germline trimming cut 0 bases from V and 4 bases from J; bases unmatched to any gene: 9. The CDR3 bases are TGTGCCAGCAGCGTAGGCCCCGGGGGGGCCAGTTACAATGAGCAGTTCTTC. This gives the protein CASSVGPGGASYNEQFF.

The V call is TRBV7-2, the J call TRBJ1-1; D call uncertain. V gave up 5 bases and J gave up 0 bases, with 7 bases separating them. The CDR3 is 13 amino acids. Germline-derived CDR1 and CDR2 are SGHTA and FQGNSA. The CDR3 protein is CASSPGLNTEAFF. CDR3 nucleotide sequence: TGTGCCAGCAGCCCTGGACTGAACACTGAAGCTTTCTTT.